What follows describes a single TCR beta chain. Its target antigen remains unknown. The input lacks base qualities; no much larger clone sits a single base away. These data originate in a study of blood T cell repertoires in COVID-19 (dated by TCRdb to the early 2020s). Notes on the research overall: Samples covering the acute and convalescent phases of COVID-19 were provided by collaborators in the United States, Italy and Spain. The material from the prospective study consisted of cDNA or gDNA derived from T cells, B-cell-depleted T cells, or PBMCs. Deeply sampled blood TCRbeta repertoires from subjects exposed to, actively infected with, or recovered from COVID-19 were included in the dataset. The repertoires were made available in a free public database intended to serve as a resource for research on the immune response to SARS-CoV-2. The samples were drawn from two sources: the first 160 participants of the ongoing ImmuneRACE study, and over 950 subjects contributed by 6 global collaborators. Nearly every sample came with metadata listing a de-identified subject ID, COVID-19 status, age in years and sex. Where available, HLA class I and class II types were taken from metadata supplied by the sample provider and were not determined by assay-based typing. What the work shows at the level of the full study, not this receptor alone: Clinical and demographic metadata were provided uncurated, with the amount varying by source and participant.

TCRbeta CDR3 regions were amplified from genomic DNA using the immunoSEQ Assay, a bias-controlled multiplex PCR. For the original study's pipeline: Within the assay, amplification of reference gene primers was used to estimate how many nucleated cells each sample contained. To quantify the absolute abundance of each unique TCRbeta CDR3 rearrangement, sequence reads were collapsed and filtered. For each sample, productive Simpson clonality was calculated as the square root of Simpson's diversity index over productive rearrangements. In TCRdb, the immuneACCESS table is reduced to in-frame sequences with V and J assigned. These tables do not hold every clone; where another copy was compared, an unresolved V gene accounts for under half, and the others remain unexplained. V and J calls and clone size are as listed in that table; D and trimming were resolved from the DNA. Counted in this sample were hundreds of thousands of clones; 80% to 90% of them appeared once. The top ten clones comprise 0.9% to 1.2% of the sample.

The V and J ends are trimmed by 2 bases and 5 bases, leaving 16 bases between them. Per the germline V gene (reference sequence), MNHEY is the CDR1 and SMNVEV is the CDR2. From its cysteine to its phenylalanine, the CDR3 spans 17 amino acids. CDR3 DNA is the only sequence kept; it has 51 bases, read in frame from the first base. Participants in the prospective study were enrolled through a virtual design, were aged about 18 to 90 years, and lived in some 24 United States geographic areas. To assign participants to cohorts, the prospective study relied on clinical history that participants themselves reported in a screening survey and a study questionnaire. ImmuneRACE Cohort 3 recovered participants were defined by two consecutive negative NP/OP PCR tests, healthcare professional clearance, or symptom resolution. In the prospective study, whole blood, serum and a nasopharyngeal or oropharyngeal swab were collected from each participant by mobile phlebotomists. Participants in the prospective study had the option to provide additional blood draws and questionnaires over an approximately 2-month period. Blood samples from the prospective study were shipped frozen or at room temperature prior to DNA extraction.

The clonotype originates from a man aged 25-45 years who had recovered from COVID-19. The sequenced sample consisted of PBMCs or T cells enriched from blood (not recorded which). The receptor chain draws on TRBV27 and TRBJ2-6, with TRBD1 tentatively as D gene (5 bases match). DNA sequence: TGTGCCAGCAGTTTACGGGCAGTTCCAGGGAGGGCCAACGTCCTGACTTTC. Translated, it reads CASSLRAVPGRANVLTF.